The source of this T cell receptor (beta chain) is a study of OX40 agonist ivuxolimab in advanced cancers. The wider study: The study reported partial responses in three patients: one hepatocellular carcinoma, two cutaneous melanoma.

Excluded were patients having autoimmune disease history or systemic immunosuppression. Note on this clone: Antigen: not known.

Germline CDR1 and CDR2: SGHAT and FQNNGV. The ends were cut back, 5 bases at V and 4 bases at J, with 11 bases in the middle. This CDR3 region has 14 residues. Regarding the study as a whole: Determination of antigen specificity was not performed for the expanded peripheral T cells. The study found that CD8+ T cells averaged more expanded clones than CD4+.

Using immunoSEQ multiplex PCR, the repertoire was profiled, and TCRdb retains in-frame clones only, with some absent. The table shows about 70,000 clones, with 80% to 90% occurring only once. The starting material was CD4+ or CD8+ T cells sorted from blood, obtained in a trial of the OX40 agonist ivuxolimab. The V and J genes are TRBV11-2 and TRBJ1-4; no definite D call. This receptor was taken from an adult with an advanced solid tumor such as melanoma, head and neck, liver or kidney cancer. The CDR3 bases are TGTGCCAGCAGCCCCCCCGGGAATAATGAAAAACTGTTTTTT. Translating gives CASSPPGNNEKLFF.